The source of this T cell receptor (beta chain) is a study of blood T cell repertoires in COVID-19. Study-level information: Sources were T cells, B-cell-depleted T cells, or PBMCs; the material itself was cDNA or gDNA.

Per the authors' pipeline: From reference gene primer amplification, estimates of nucleated cell counts were derived. Assay: immunoSEQ multiplex PCR; the TCRdb copy retains only in-frame clones and omits some. That table gives V, J and clone size, and the DNA gave D and trimming. Found here are 59,000 or so clones, around 67% of them singletons; the top ten hold less than 20%. Germline V lookup: CDR1 LNHNV, CDR2 YYDKDF (reference sequence). Trimming cost V 2 bases and J 1 base; bases outside gene matches: 1. The CDR3 consists of 15 residues. The sequenced sample consisted of peripheral blood. The J gene is TRBJ2-3, the V gene TRBV15; 9 positions match TRBD2. The origin of this receptor is a woman between 45 and 60 years old with active or convalescent COVID-19. The CDR3 loop reads CATSRRTSGTDTQYF. The CDR3 DNA follows: TGTGCCACCAGCAGACGGACTAGCGGCACAGATACGCAGTATTTT.